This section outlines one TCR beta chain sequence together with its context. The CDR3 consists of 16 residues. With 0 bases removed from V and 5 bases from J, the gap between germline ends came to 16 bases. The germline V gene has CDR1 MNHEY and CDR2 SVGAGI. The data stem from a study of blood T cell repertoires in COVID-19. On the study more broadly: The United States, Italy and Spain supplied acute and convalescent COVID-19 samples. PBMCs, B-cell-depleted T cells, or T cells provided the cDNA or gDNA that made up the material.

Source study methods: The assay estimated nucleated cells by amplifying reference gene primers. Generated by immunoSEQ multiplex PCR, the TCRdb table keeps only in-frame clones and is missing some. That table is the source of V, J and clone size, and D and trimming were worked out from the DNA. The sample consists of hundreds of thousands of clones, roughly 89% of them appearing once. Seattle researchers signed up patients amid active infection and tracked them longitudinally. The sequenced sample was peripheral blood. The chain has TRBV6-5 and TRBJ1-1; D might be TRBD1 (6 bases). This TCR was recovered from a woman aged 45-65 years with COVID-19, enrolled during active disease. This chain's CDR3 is CASSYSRGARGTEAFF. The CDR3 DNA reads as TGTGCCAGCAGTTACTCGAGAGGGGCGAGGGGGACTGAAGCTTTCTTT.